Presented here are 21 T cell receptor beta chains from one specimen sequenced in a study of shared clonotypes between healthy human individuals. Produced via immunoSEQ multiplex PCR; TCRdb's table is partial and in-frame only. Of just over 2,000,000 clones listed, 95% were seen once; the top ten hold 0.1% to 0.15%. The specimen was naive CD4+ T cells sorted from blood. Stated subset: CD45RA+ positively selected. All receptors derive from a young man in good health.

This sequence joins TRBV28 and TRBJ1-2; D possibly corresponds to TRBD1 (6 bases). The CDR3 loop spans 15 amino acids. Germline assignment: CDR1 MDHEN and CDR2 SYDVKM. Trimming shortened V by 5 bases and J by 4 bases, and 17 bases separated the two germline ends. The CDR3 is CASSGSGGGLYGYTF. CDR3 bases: TGTGCCAGCAGTGGGTCAGGTGGGGGCCTCTATGGCTACACCTTC.

The CDR3 protein is CASSGSTSSNEQFF. The DNA of the CDR3 is TGCGCCAGCAGCGGGTCCACTAGCAGCAATGAGCAGTTCTTC. The chain joins TRBV5-1 to TRBJ2-1; the D gene is possibly TRBD2 (6 bases). The CDR3 has 14 amino acids. Between the trimmed V and J ends, which lost 4 bases and 6 bases, there was a span of 14 bases. Germline-derived CDR1 and CDR2 are SGHRS and YFSETQ.

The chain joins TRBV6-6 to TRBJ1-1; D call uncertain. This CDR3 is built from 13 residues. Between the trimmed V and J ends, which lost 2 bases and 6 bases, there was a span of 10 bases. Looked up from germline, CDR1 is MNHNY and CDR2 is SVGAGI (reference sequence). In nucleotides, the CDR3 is TGTGCCAGCAGTTACCAGGCGGCCCCTGAAGCTTTCTTT. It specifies CASSYQAAPEAFF.

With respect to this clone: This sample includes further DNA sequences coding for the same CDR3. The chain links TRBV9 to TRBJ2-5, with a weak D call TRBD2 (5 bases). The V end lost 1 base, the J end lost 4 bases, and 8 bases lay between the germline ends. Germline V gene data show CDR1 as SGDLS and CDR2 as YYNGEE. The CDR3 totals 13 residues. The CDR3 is CASSVSGSETQYF. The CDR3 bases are TGTGCCAGCAGCGTATCGGGGTCAGAGACCCAGTACTTC.

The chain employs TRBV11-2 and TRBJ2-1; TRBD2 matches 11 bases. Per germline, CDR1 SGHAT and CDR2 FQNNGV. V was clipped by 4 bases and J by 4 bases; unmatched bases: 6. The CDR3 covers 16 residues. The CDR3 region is CASSSGTSGPYNEQFF. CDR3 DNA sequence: TGTGCCAGCAGCTCCGGGACTAGCGGCCCTTACAATGAGCAGTTCTTC. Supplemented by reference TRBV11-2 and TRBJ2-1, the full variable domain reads EAGVAQSPRYKIIEKRQSVAFWCNPISGHATLYWYQQILGQGPKLLIQFQNNGVVDDSQLPKDRFSAERLKGVDSTLKIQPAKLEDSAVYLCASSSGTSGPYNEQFFGPGTRLTVL.

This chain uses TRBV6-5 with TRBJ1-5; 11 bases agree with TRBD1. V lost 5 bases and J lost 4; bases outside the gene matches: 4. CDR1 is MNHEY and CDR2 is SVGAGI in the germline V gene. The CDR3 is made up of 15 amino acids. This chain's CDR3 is CASSTGDRGNQPQHF. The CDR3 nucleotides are TGTGCCAGCAGTACCGGGGACAGGGGGAATCAGCCCCAGCATTTT.

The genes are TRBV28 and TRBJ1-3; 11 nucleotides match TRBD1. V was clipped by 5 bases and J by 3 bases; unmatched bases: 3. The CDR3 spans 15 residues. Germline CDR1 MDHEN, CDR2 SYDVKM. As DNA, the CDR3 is TGTGCCAGCAGTCCGGACAGGGGGCTTGGAAACACCATATATTTT. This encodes CASSPDRGLGNTIYF.

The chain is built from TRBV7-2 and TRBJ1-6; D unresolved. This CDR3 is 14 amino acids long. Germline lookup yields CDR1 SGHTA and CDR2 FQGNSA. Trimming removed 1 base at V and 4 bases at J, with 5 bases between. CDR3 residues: CASSLEQYNSPLHF. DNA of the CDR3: TGTGCCAGCAGCTTAGAACAGTATAATTCACCCCTCCACTTT.

CDR3 sequence (DNA): TGTGCCTGGAGCTGGACAGGACTTAATCAGCCCCAGCATTTT. Translation gives CAWSWTGLNQPQHF. The chain uses TRBV30 and TRBJ1-5; the match to TRBD1 covers 7 bases. CDR1 and CDR2 (germline): GTSNPN, SVGIG (reference sequence). The V and J ends lost 3 bases and 4 bases, in that order; junction bases with no gene match: 6. CDR3 length equals 14 residues.

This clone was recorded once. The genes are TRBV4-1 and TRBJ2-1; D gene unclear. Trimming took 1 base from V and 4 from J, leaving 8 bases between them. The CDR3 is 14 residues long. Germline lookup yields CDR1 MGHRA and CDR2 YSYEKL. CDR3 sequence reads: CASSQGERYNEQFF. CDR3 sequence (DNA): TGCGCCAGCAGCCAAGGGGAACGATACAATGAGCAGTTCTTC.

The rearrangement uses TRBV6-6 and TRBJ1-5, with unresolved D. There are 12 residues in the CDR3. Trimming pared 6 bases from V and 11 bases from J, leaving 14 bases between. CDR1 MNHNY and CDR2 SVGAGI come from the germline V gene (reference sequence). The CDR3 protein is CASSHEDGAQHF. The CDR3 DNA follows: TGTGCCAGCAGCCACGAGGACGGAGCCCAGCATTTT.

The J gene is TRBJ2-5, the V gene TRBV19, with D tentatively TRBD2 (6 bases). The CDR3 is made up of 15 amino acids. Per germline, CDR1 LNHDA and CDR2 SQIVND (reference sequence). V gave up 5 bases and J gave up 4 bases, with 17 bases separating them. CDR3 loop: CASSSNARGLETQYF. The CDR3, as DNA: TGTGCCAGTAGTTCTAATGCGCGGGGATTAGAGACCCAGTACTTC.

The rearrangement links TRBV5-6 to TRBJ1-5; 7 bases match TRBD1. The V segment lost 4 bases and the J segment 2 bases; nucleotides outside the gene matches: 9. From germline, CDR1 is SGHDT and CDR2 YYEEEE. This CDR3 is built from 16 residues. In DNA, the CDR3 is TGTGCCAGCAGCGCGGAGGGGCAGGGGGGCAATCAGCCCCAGCATTTT. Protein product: CASSAEGQGGNQPQHF.

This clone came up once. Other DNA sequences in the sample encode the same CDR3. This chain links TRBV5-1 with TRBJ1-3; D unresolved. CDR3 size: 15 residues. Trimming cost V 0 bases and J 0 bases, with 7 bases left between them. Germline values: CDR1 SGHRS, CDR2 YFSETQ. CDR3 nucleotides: TGCGCCAGCAGCTTGGGGTCCGCCTCTGGAAACACCATATATTTT. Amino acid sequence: CASSLGSASGNTIYF.

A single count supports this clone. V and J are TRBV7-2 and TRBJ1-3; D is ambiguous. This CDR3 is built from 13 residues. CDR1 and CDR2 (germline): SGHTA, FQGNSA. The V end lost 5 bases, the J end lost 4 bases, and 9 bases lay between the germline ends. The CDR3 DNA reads TGTGCCAGCAGCCCGGGGTTAGGAAACACCATATATTTT. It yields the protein CASSPGLGNTIYF. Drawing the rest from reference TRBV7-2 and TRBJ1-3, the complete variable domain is GAGVSQSPSNKVTEKGKDVELRCDPISGHTALYWYRQSLGQGLEFLIYFQGNSAPDKSGLPSDRFSAERTGGSVSTLTIQRTQQEDSAVYLCASSPGLGNTIYFGEGSWLTVV.

Written as DNA, the CDR3 is TGTGCCAGCAGTTACGGACTAGCGGGAGCTAATGAGCAGTTCTTC. Translation gives CASSYGLAGANEQFF. The rearrangement uses TRBV6-5 and TRBJ2-1, with 13 bases matching TRBD2. CDR1 MNHEY and CDR2 SVGAGI come from the germline V gene. This CDR3 has 15 amino acids. Germline trimming cut 2 bases from V and 7 bases from J; bases unmatched to any gene: 2.

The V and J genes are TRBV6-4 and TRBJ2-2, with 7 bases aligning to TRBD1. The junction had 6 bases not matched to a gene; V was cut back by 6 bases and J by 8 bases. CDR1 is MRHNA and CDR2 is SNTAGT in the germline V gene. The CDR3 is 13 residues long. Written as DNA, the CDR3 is TGTGCCAGCAGCCTCGACAGGGCTGGGGAGCTGTTTTTT. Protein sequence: CASSLDRAGELFF.

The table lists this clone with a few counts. CDR3 amino acids: CASSPRSGGNSPLHF. CDR3 nucleotides: TGTGCCAGCAGCCCTCGTTCCGGGGGGAATTCACCCCTCCACTTT. J is TRBJ1-6 and V is TRBV6-6; possible D gene TRBD1, 5 bases. The CDR3 runs 15 residues. The V gene lost 6 bases and the J gene lost 7 bases, with 16 bases spanning the gap. From germline, CDR1 is MNHNY and CDR2 SVGAGI (reference sequence).

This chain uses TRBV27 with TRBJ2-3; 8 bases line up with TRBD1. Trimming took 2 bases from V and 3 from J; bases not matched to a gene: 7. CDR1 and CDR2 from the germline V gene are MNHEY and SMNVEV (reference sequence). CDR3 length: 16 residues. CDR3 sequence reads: CASSLGQGWGTDTQYF. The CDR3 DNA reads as TGTGCCAGCAGTTTAGGACAGGGTTGGGGGACAGATACGCAGTATTTT.

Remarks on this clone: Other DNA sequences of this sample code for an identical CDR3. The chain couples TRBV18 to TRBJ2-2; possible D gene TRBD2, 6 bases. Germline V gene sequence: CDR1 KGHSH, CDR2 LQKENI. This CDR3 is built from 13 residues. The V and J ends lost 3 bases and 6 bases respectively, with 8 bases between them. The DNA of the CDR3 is TGTGCCAGCTCACCCACTAGCTCCGGGGAGCTGTTTTTT. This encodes CASSPTSSGELFF.

The CDR3 protein is CSVGVTGINDEQYF. CDR3 nucleotide sequence: TGCAGCGTTGGTGTGACAGGGATCAACGACGAGCAGTACTTC. This chain connects TRBV29-1 to TRBJ2-7; 7 bases map to TRBD1. The junction had 11 bases not matched to a gene; V was cut back by 4 bases and J by 5 bases. The CDR3 loop spans 14 amino acids. Germline V lookup: CDR1 SQVTM, CDR2 ANQGSEA.